This is a list of T cell receptor beta chains from one sample in a study of cytomegalovirus exposure and HLA in healthy donors. Measured with immunoSEQ multiplex PCR; TCRdb has only the in-frame clones, and not every one. This sample carries about 160,000 clones, roughly four fifths of them seen once, and the ten largest clones take 13%. The sample taken for sequencing was PBMCs. These receptors were taken from a woman aged 50 to 60 in good health and CMV-seronegative. The CDR3 runs from the conserved cysteine through the conserved F or W. D genes are given only for firm matches. Where a row states a size, it is once, few, many or the class of an expanded clone; other rows omit it.

d_gene: TRBD1
abundance: .
j_gene: TRBJ1-1
v_gene: TRBV2
CDR3nt: TGTGCCAGTAGACAGGGATTGAACACTGAAGCTTTCTTT
CDR3aa: CASRQGLNTEAFF

d_gene: .
abundance: once
j_gene: TRBJ2-4
v_gene: TRBV2
CDR3nt: TGTGCCAGCAGGCAAGGGGGGGCGACGGACATTCAGTACTTC
CDR3aa: CASRQGGATDIQYF

d_gene: .
abundance: .
j_gene: TRBJ1-1
v_gene: TRBV23-1
CDR3nt: TGCGCCAGCACCTACAGGGTTGGAGCTTTCTTT
CDR3aa: CASTYRVGAFF

d_gene: TRBD1
abundance: .
j_gene: TRBJ2-3
v_gene: TRBV7-3
CDR3nt: TGTGCCAGCAGCTCAGGACAGGGATCTAGCACAGATACGCAGTATTTT
CDR3aa: CASSSGQGSSTDTQYF

d_gene: .
abundance: .
j_gene: TRBJ1-6
v_gene: TRBV5-1
CDR3nt: TGCGCCAGCAGCTTAAGCCCCGGGAATTCACCCCTCCACTTT
CDR3aa: CASSLSPGNSPLHF

d_gene: .
abundance: .
j_gene: TRBJ1-6
v_gene: TRBV7-9
CDR3nt: TGTGCCAGCAGCTTACAGAACTATAATTCACCCCTCCACTTT
CDR3aa: CASSLQNYNSPLHF

d_gene: TRBD1
abundance: .
j_gene: TRBJ2-7
v_gene: TRBV25-1
CDR3nt: TGTGCCAGCAGTGAATGGGACAGGCAGGGCGACGAGCAGTACTTC
CDR3aa: CASSEWDRQGDEQYF

d_gene: .
abundance: .
j_gene: TRBJ2-7
v_gene: TRBV6-5
CDR3nt: TGTGCCAGCAGATCGGGCTACGAGCAGTACTTC
CDR3aa: CASRSGYEQYF

d_gene: TRBD2
abundance: .
j_gene: TRBJ2-7
v_gene: TRBV2
CDR3nt: TGTGCCAGCAGCGGGACTAGCGGAAACTACGAGCAGTACTTC
CDR3aa: CASSGTSGNYEQYF

d_gene: .
abundance: .
j_gene: TRBJ1-1
v_gene: TRBV9
CDR3nt: TGTGCCAGCAGCGTAGATCACTCTTACAACACTGAAGCTTTCTTT
CDR3aa: CASSVDHSYNTEAFF

d_gene: .
abundance: .
j_gene: TRBJ2-2
v_gene: TRBV5-5
CDR3nt: TGTGCCAGCAGGCCAGGGGCAATAGACACCGGGGAGCTGTTTTTT
CDR3aa: CASRPGAIDTGELFF

d_gene: TRBD1
abundance: .
j_gene: TRBJ1-5
v_gene: TRBV19
CDR3nt: TGTGCCAGTAGCTCCTCCGGGACAGGGGATCAGCCCCAGCATTTT
CDR3aa: CASSSSGTGDQPQHF

d_gene: TRBD1
abundance: .
j_gene: TRBJ2-7
v_gene: TRBV11-2
CDR3nt: TGTGCCAGCAGCAGACAGGGAATCCACGAGCAGTACTTC
CDR3aa: CASSRQGIHEQYF

d_gene: TRBD2
abundance: .
j_gene: TRBJ2-1
v_gene: TRBV25-1
CDR3nt: TGTGCCAGCAGGGTTAGCGGGGGGACCTACAATGAGCAGTTCTTC
CDR3aa: CASRVSGGTYNEQFF

d_gene: TRBD2
abundance: .
j_gene: TRBJ2-3
v_gene: TRBV18
CDR3nt: TGTGCCAGCTCCCCACTAGCGGGAGGGGGCACAGATACGCAGTATTTT
CDR3aa: CASSPLAGGGTDTQYF

d_gene: .
abundance: .
j_gene: TRBJ1-2
v_gene: TRBV29-1
CDR3nt: TGCAGCGTCCAGAGGACAGAGATCTATGGCTACACCTTC
CDR3aa: CSVQRTEIYGYTF

d_gene: .
abundance: once
j_gene: TRBJ1-1
v_gene: TRBV2
CDR3nt: TGTGCCAGCAGAGCCGGGACACATCGCGCTGAAGCTTTCTTT
CDR3aa: CASRAGTHRAEAFF

d_gene: .
abundance: .
j_gene: TRBJ2-7
v_gene: TRBV10-2
CDR3nt: TGCGCCAGCAGAGAGAGTGGGAAGGGGGACGAGCAGTACTTC
CDR3aa: CASRESGKGDEQYF

d_gene: TRBD2
abundance: .
j_gene: TRBJ2-4
v_gene: TRBV9
CDR3nt: TGTGCCAGCAGCGTAGGGGGAGGGAAAAACATTCAGTACTTC
CDR3aa: CASSVGGGKNIQYF

d_gene: TRBD2
abundance: .
j_gene: TRBJ2-1
v_gene: TRBV11-2
CDR3nt: TGTGCCAGCAGCGATCAAACTAGCGGGACATCGGGGGGGCAGTTCTTC
CDR3aa: CASSDQTSGTSGGQFF

d_gene: TRBD1
abundance: .
j_gene: TRBJ2-2
v_gene: TRBV18
CDR3nt: TGTGCCAGCTCATACGACAGGGCTACAAACACCGGGGAGCTGTTTTTT
CDR3aa: CASSYDRATNTGELFF

d_gene: .
abundance: .
j_gene: TRBJ2-7
v_gene: TRBV16
CDR3nt: TGTGCCAGCAGCCGACAACATCTAATGAACGAGCAGTACTTC
CDR3aa: CASSRQHLMNEQYF

d_gene: TRBD2
abundance: .
j_gene: TRBJ2-1
v_gene: TRBV7-2
CDR3nt: TGTGCCAGCACCCTAGGGAGGGGACCCTACAATGAGCAGTTCTTC
CDR3aa: CASTLGRGPYNEQFF

d_gene: TRBD2
abundance: .
j_gene: TRBJ2-3
v_gene: TRBV4-1
CDR3nt: TGCGCCAGCAGCCAAGAAAAGCTAGCGGGAGCTGGGGATACGCAGTATTTT
CDR3aa: CASSQEKLAGAGDTQYF

d_gene: TRBD1
abundance: once
j_gene: TRBJ2-3
v_gene: TRBV2
CDR3nt: TGTGCCAGCAGTAGGGGGCTTAGCACAGATACGCAGTATTTT
CDR3aa: CASSRGLSTDTQYF

d_gene: .
abundance: .
j_gene: TRBJ2-3
v_gene: TRBV19
CDR3nt: TGTGCCAGTAGTATCGCGGCTTCAGATACGCAGTATTTT
CDR3aa: CASSIAASDTQYF

d_gene: TRBD2
abundance: .
j_gene: TRBJ2-7
v_gene: TRBV15
CDR3nt: TGTGCCACCAGCAGAGGGGCTAGCGGGTCCTACGAGCAGTACTTC
CDR3aa: CATSRGASGSYEQYF

d_gene: .
abundance: once
j_gene: TRBJ2-3
v_gene: TRBV27
CDR3nt: TGTGCCAGCAGTTTATCGCGGCTCACAGATACGCAGTATTTT
CDR3aa: CASSLSRLTDTQYF

d_gene: .
abundance: once
j_gene: TRBJ2-1
v_gene: TRBV30
CDR3nt: TGTGCCTGGAGGGCCGGGGGCAATGAGCAGTTCTTC
CDR3aa: CAWRAGGNEQFF

d_gene: .
abundance: .
j_gene: TRBJ2-7
v_gene: TRBV15
CDR3nt: TGTGCCACCAGACCCCTAGGGGGTTACTACGAGCAGTACTTC
CDR3aa: CATRPLGGYYEQYF

d_gene: TRBD1
abundance: .
j_gene: TRBJ2-5
v_gene: TRBV28
CDR3nt: TGTGCCAGCAGCCGACAGGGTACGGAGACCCAGTACTTC
CDR3aa: CASSRQGTETQYF

d_gene: TRBD1
abundance: .
j_gene: TRBJ2-2
v_gene: TRBV5-4
CDR3nt: TGTGCCAGCGGCCGGGGACAGCTAACCGGGGAGCTGTTTTTT
CDR3aa: CASGRGQLTGELFF

d_gene: .
abundance: .
j_gene: TRBJ1-1
v_gene: TRBV6-5
CDR3nt: TGTGCCAGCAGTTACTCTGCAGGGGTTAGGACTGAAGCTTTCTTT
CDR3aa: CASSYSAGVRTEAFF

d_gene: .
abundance: once
j_gene: TRBJ2-3
v_gene: TRBV28
CDR3nt: TGTGCCAGCAGTTTCCGGCCGCCAGCGAACACAGATACGCAGTATTTT
CDR3aa: CASSFRPPANTDTQYF

d_gene: TRBD1
abundance: .
j_gene: TRBJ1-3
v_gene: TRBV28
CDR3nt: TGTGCCAGCAGTTTAAAAACAGGGGGTAACACCATATATTTT
CDR3aa: CASSLKTGGNTIYF

d_gene: TRBD1
abundance: .
j_gene: TRBJ1-3
v_gene: TRBV28
CDR3nt: TGTGCCAGCAACCTGAGGGGGCGCGGTGGAAACACCATATATTTT
CDR3aa: CASNLRGRGGNTIYF

d_gene: .
abundance: .
j_gene: TRBJ2-7
v_gene: TRBV21-1
CDR3nt: TGTGCCAGCAGCCCCCGTTTGTACGAGCAGTACTTC
CDR3aa: CASSPRLYEQYF

d_gene: .
abundance: .
j_gene: TRBJ1-6
v_gene: TRBV5-1
CDR3nt: TGCGCCAGCACCTCCCGATGGGGGGAATCACCCCTCCACTTT
CDR3aa: CASTSRWGESPLHF

d_gene: .
abundance: .
j_gene: TRBJ1-1
v_gene: TRBV19
CDR3nt: TGTGCCAGTAGTATAAAACCTAAAACAGGGAGCGGGAACACTGAAGCTTTCTTT
CDR3aa: CASSIKPKTGSGNTEAFF

d_gene: .
abundance: .
j_gene: TRBJ1-2
v_gene: TRBV19
CDR3nt: TGTGCCAGTAGTATAGGTGTGGTGGCAGCGCCTAACTATGGCTACACCTTC
CDR3aa: CASSIGVVAAPNYGYTF

d_gene: .
abundance: once
j_gene: TRBJ2-2
v_gene: TRBV6-6
CDR3nt: TGTGCCAGCAGTCGCGACGGGGAGCTGTTTTTT
CDR3aa: CASSRDGELFF

d_gene: TRBD2
abundance: .
j_gene: TRBJ2-7
v_gene: TRBV7-8
CDR3nt: TGTGCCAGCAGCTTTGGAAATCGACTAGCGGGGGACGAGCAGTACTTC
CDR3aa: CASSFGNRLAGDEQYF

d_gene: .
abundance: few
j_gene: TRBJ2-1
v_gene: TRBV29-1
CDR3nt: TGCAGCGTTGAGGCCAGCAGGTTGGATGAGCAGTTCTTC
CDR3aa: CSVEASRLDEQFF

d_gene: TRBD2
abundance: few
j_gene: TRBJ2-1
v_gene: TRBV10-3
CDR3nt: TGTGCCATCAGTGAAGGTCTAGCGGGAGCCATCGGGGTCTACAATGAGCAGTTCTTC
CDR3aa: CAISEGLAGAIGVYNEQFF

d_gene: .
abundance: .
j_gene: TRBJ1-1
v_gene: TRBV28
CDR3nt: TGTGCCAGCAGTTTAGGAGGAAGAGGGGGTAGGACTGAAGCTTTCTTT
CDR3aa: CASSLGGRGGRTEAFF

d_gene: TRBD1
abundance: .
j_gene: TRBJ1-5
v_gene: TRBV6-1
CDR3nt: TGTGCCGGGGGACAGGGGGGGAATCAGCCCCAGCATTTT
CDR3aa: CAGGQGGNQPQHF